One and the same sample provided the 8 T cell receptor beta chains below, sequenced in a study of T cells in Graves' hyperthyroidism and ophthalmopathy. From RNA transcripts, TCR beta CDR3 regions were amplified. The study used the HTBI primer set for a first-round RT-PCR of the TCR CDR3. TCRdb independently ran MiXCR on the multiplex PCR reads; one entry per CDR3 protein. The table records a few hundred thousand distinct CDR3 sequences, around 25% of them present only once. The sample was blood. These receptors were taken from a man over 45 with Graves' hyperthyroidism.

This rearrangement joins TRBV7-2 to TRBJ2-7, with 9 positions matching TRBD2. The ends lost 5 bases at V and 5 bases at J; junction bases unmatched: 7. This CDR3 region has 14 residues. Germline V gene lookup returns CDR1 SGHTA and CDR2 FQGNSA. CDR3: CASSQLAGVDEQYF. DNA of the CDR3: TGTGCCAGCAGCCAATTAGCGGGAGTCGACGAGCAGTACTTC. The full variable domain, rest sourced from reference TRBV7-2 and TRBJ2-7, is GAGVSQSPSNKVTEKGKDVELRCDPISGHTALYWYRQSLGQGLEFLIYFQGNSAPDKSGLPSDRFSAERTGGSVSTLTIQRTQQEDSAVYLCASSQLAGVDEQYFGPGTRLTVT.

This clonotype appeared many times. The V and J genes are TRBV6-5 and TRBJ2-7, with no clear D. V lost 2 bases to trimming and J lost 0 bases, with 8 bases between them. This CDR3 has 14 residues. The germline gives CDR1 MNHEY, CDR2 SVGAGI. CDR3 residues: CASSYGQSSYEQYF. The CDR3 DNA follows: TGTGCCAGCAGTTACGGTCAGAGCTCCTACGAGCAGTACTTC.

The table lists this clonotype with many counts. The chain employs TRBV3-1 and TRBJ1-1; D might be TRBD1 (6 bases). Germline V gene data show CDR1 as LGHDT and CDR2 as YNNKEL (reference sequence). V lost 4 bases to trimming and J lost 4 bases, with 13 bases between them. This CDR3 spans 14 amino acids. CDR3 protein: CASSPQGGGTEAFF. The CDR3 bases are TGTGCCAGCAGCCCACAGGGCGGGGGCACTGAAGCTTTCTTT. The entire variable domain, with the rest obtained from reference TRBV3-1 and TRBJ1-1, is as follows: DTAVSQTPKYLVTQMGNDKSIKCEQNLGHDTMYWYKQDSKKFLKIMFSYNNKELIINETVPNRFSPKSPDKAHLNLHINSLELGDSAVYFCASSPQGGGTEAFFGQGTRLTVV.

This clonotype was counted many times. This rearrangement joins TRBV28 to TRBJ2-3; D unresolved. V lost 8 bases and J 3 bases, leaving 9 bases between the germline ends. The CDR3 is 12 amino acids. CDR1 MDHEN and CDR2 SYDVKM come from the germline V gene. As DNA, the CDR3 is TGTGCCAGCTATGGGCGAACAGATACGCAGTATTTT. Its translation: CASYGRTDTQYF.

This clonotype was seen ten or more times. The chain carries TRBV28 and TRBJ2-7; no reliable D call. The CDR3 length is 15 residues. Between the trimmed V and J ends, which lost 6 bases and 3 bases, there was a span of 18 bases. CDR1 MDHEN and CDR2 SYDVKM come from the germline V gene. Written as DNA, the CDR3 is TGTGCCAGCAGGCGCGACACTGACGTTTACTACGAGCAGTACTTC. Translated, it gives CASRRDTDVYYEQYF.

This chain connects TRBV11-3 to TRBJ2-3, with 7 bases aligning to TRBD2. In germline, CDR1 is SGHNT, CDR2 YENEEA. The V segment lost 7 bases and the J segment 8 bases; nucleotides outside the gene matches: 6. The CDR3 is 12 residues long. CDR3 coding DNA: TGTGCCAGCACCCCCGGGGGGTCTACGCAGTATTTT. Protein product: CASTPGGSTQYF.

V and J are TRBV9 and TRBJ2-7, with TRBD2 matching 7 bases. J was trimmed by 3 bases and V by 0 bases; bases with no gene match: 12. Germline values: CDR1 SGDLS, CDR2 YYNGEE. There are 17 residues in the CDR3. The CDR3 region is CASSVDPGGGLYYEQYF. The CDR3 DNA reads TGTGCCAGCAGCGTAGATCCTGGGGGAGGGTTATACTACGAGCAGTACTTC.

This clonotype showed up many times. This chain links TRBV7-2 with TRBJ2-3; possibly TRBD1 for D (5 bases). Germline CDR1 SGHTA, CDR2 FQGNSA. Trimming stripped 5 bases from V and 2 bases from J, with 14 bases between. This CDR3 contains 15 residues. The CDR3 loop reads CASSTRQLNTDTQYF. The DNA of the CDR3 is TGTGCCAGCAGCACCAGACAGTTAAACACAGATACGCAGTATTTT.